This TCR beta chain was found in a study of CD8 T cells in ankylosing spondylitis. Overall study results and limits: Among TCR beta sequences, a motif of under ten highly homologous variants appeared characteristic of ankylosing spondylitis blood. There was reportedly significant enrichment of clones that were disease-linked in matched ankylosing spondylitis synovial fluid. Disease-associated clonotypes exhibited CD8+ identity and were relatively infrequent in peripheral blood. A number of the motif variants had already been described in reactive arthritis synovial fluid and blood.

The junction had 6 bases not matched to a gene; V was cut back by 0 bases and J by 6 bases. The CDR3 spans 16 residues. Germline CDR1 SEHNR, CDR2 FQNEAQ (reference sequence). This clonotype was detected many times. The antigen remains undetermined. TCRdb reprocessed the 5' RACE reads with MiXCR, giving one entry per CDR3 protein. The sample carries about 440,000 distinct CDR3 sequences, over 15% recorded once. The origin of this receptor is a male donor with ankylosing spondylitis. Material for sequencing was blood, either unsorted or a sorted T cell fraction (not recorded which). The chain couples TRBV7-9 to TRBJ2-1; 9 positions agree with TRBD1. DNA for the CDR3: TGTGCCAGCAGCTTAGCCGGGACAGGGTTGTCCAATGAGCAGTTCTTC. It specifies CASSLAGTGLSNEQFF.